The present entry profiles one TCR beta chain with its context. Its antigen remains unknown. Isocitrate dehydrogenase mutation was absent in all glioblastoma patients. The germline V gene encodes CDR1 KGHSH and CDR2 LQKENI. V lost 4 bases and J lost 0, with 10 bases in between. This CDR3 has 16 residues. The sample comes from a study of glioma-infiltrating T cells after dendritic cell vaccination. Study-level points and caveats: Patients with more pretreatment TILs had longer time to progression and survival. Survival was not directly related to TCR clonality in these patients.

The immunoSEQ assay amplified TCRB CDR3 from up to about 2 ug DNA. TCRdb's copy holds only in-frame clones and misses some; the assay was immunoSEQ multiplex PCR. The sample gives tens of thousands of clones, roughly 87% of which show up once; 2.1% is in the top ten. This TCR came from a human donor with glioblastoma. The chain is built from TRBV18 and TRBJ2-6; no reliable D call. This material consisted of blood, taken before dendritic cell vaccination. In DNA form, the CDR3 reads TGTGCCAGCTCACTACCCAGTATCTCTGGGGCCAACGTCCTGACTTTC. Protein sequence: CASSLPSISGANVLTF.